What follows is one TCR beta chain and its context. This clonotype was seen repeatedly, ten times or more. Its antigen specificity is not known. No base-level quality is on record; no much larger clone is a single base apart. There are 14 amino acids in the CDR3, from cysteine to phenylalanine inclusive. Only CDR3 DNA remains: 42 bases, in frame from the first base. From a lookup of the germline V gene (reference sequence), CDR1 and CDR2 are DFQATT and SNEGSKA. The junction shows trimming of 3 bases on V and 4 bases on J, and the gene matches do not reach 4 bases of it. Libraries from unsorted PBMCs were made from 2 million PBMCs kept in RNAlater at -80 degrees C until RNA extraction. The multiple sclerosis patients were enrolled in a US clinical protocol that evaluated disease progression with magnetic resonance imaging. PBMCs were separated from peripheral blood using Ficoll-Hypaque density gradient centrifugation and then cryopreserved in liquid nitrogen.

cDNA synthesis used template-switch 5'RACE with a primer carrying a 10-nucleotide random unique molecular identifier tagging each TCR transcript. Each sequencing run produced over 190 million TCR-beta sequences covering 15-18 subjects. The RNeasy kit was used to extract total RNA. The KAPA Real-time Library Amplification kit was used to amplify TCR-beta VDJ regions with primers targeting the TCR constant region and the 5'RACE anchor. Sample indexes and Illumina adaptors were added in a first PCR, after which library yield was increased in a second PCR. After purification with Ampure beads, the TCR product of roughly 650 bp was size-selected on a 2% E-gel SizeSelection system. Before pooling, library quality was assessed on a Bioanalyzer, concentration was determined with Qubit, and library quantification was performed with the Kapa Library Quantification kit. An Illumina HiSeq 2500 was used to sequence the libraries paired-end at 2 x 150 bp. To increase sequence diversity, roughly 24-32% phiX was spiked into each library pool. Under the source paper's analysis protocol: The UMI-based MiGEC pipeline processed quality-filtered reads and removed over 85% of raw TCR sequences during error correction. IMGT germline references were used for alignment of VDJ genes, and clonotypes were defined by a unique CDR3 amino acid sequence together with V-J genes. Clonal expansion, Shannon diversity and CDR3 relatedness were evaluated with VDJtools (CalcPairwiseDistances, ClusterSamples), while phylogenetic trees were built in CLCbio workbench. A clone was classed as expanded if it had 8 or more unique UMIs, a cutoff based on coefficient-of-variation modelling across technical triplicates. The public reads were quality trimmed at Q25 with fastp and then assembled into clones with MiXCR by TCRdb, keeping productive beta chains. Identical CDR3 proteins give one entry, which carries the most common genes and DNA. The V and J calls follow TCRdb's processing rather than the paper's. For this sample there are about 70,000 distinct CDR3 sequences; 3.2% appear just once. The top ten hold around 5.2% of the sample.

The record originates from a study of neurological immune-mediated disorders (dated by TCRdb to about 2019). Concerning the study at large: Among the roughly 34 multiple sclerosis patients, relapsing-remitting MS was present in 31 and secondary progressive MS was present in 3. Peripheral blood TCR-beta repertoires from HTLV-I-associated myelopathy (HAM/TSP) patients, multiple sclerosis patients and healthy controls were compared by UMI-based sequencing. Longitudinal samples, technical triplicates and paired sorted CD4+ and CD8+ T-cell subsets, alongside PBMC samples, were included among the approximately 99 TCR-beta libraries. The cohort included approximately 68 subjects: about 14 with HAM/TSP, some 35 with multiple sclerosis, and around 20 healthy controls.

The full study reports these points: Phylogenetic analysis grouped repertoires from 18 of 34 MS patients into a cluster of related CDR3 sequences, suggesting a possible repertoire-level signature. TCR clonal expansion was highest in HAM/TSP patients and lowest in MS patients, with MS patients falling below even healthy controls. No identical CDR3 amino acid sequences were found to be shared among expanded clones across subjects, suggesting that TCR-beta repertoires were private in all groups. The MS cluster was not associated with any clinical or MRI features, and the authors stated that larger cohorts are needed.

The TCR comes from a woman aged 50 to 60 with multiple sclerosis. The chain joins TRBV20-1 to TRBJ2-7; TRBD2 fits 12 bases in the junction. Sequencing input: PBMCs. The nucleotide sequence is TGCAGTGCTAGGGCTGGACTAGCGGGGTACGAGCAGTACTTC. This sequence encodes CSARAGLAGYEQYF.